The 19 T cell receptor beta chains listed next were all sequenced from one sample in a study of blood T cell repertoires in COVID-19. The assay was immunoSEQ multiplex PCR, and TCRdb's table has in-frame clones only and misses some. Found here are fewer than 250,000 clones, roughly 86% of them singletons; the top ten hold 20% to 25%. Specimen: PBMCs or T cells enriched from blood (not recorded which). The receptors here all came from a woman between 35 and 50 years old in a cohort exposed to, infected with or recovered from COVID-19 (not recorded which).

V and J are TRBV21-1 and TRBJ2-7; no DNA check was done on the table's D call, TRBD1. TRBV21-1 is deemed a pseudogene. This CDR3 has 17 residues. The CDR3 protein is CASSKGDRGLYSYEQYF. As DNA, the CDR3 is TGTGCCAGCAGCAAAGGAGACAGGGGGCTTTACTCCTACGAGCAGTACTTC.

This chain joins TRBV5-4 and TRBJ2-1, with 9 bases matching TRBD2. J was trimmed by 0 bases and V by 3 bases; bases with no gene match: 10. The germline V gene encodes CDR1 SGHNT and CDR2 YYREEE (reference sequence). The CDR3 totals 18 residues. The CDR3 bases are TGTGCCAGCAGCTGGGGACTAGCCCTAAAGAGCTCCTACAATGAGCAGTTCTTC. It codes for CASSWGLALKSSYNEQFF. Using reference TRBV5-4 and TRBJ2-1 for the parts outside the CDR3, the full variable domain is ETGVTQSPTHLIKTRGQQVTLRCSSQSGHNTVSWYQQALGQGPQFIFQYYREEENGRGNFPPRFSGLQFPNYSSELNVNALELDDSALYLCASSWGLALKSSYNEQFFGPGTRLTVL.

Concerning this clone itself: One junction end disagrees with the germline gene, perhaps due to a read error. CDR3 sequence (DNA): TGTGCCAGCAGGTTGGGAGCAGGCATGAACACTGAAGCTTTCTTT. The encoded protein is CASRLGAGMNTEAFF. V and J are TRBV5-4 and TRBJ1-1; D unclear. Looked up from germline, CDR1 is SGHNT and CDR2 is YYREEE (reference sequence). This CDR3 is 15 amino acids long.

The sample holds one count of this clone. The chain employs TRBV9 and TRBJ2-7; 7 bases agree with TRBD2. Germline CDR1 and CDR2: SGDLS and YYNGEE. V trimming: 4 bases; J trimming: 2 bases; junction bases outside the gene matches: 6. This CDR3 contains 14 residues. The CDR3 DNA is TGTGCCAGCAGCTCGCGGACTAGTCCCTACGAGCAGTACTTC. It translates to CASSSRTSPYEQYF.

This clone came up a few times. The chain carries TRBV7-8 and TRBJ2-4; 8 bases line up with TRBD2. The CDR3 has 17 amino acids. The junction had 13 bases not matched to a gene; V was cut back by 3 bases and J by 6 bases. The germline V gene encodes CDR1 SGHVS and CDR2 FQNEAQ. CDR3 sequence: CASSFAGGWGAGNIQYF. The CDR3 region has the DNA TGTGCCAGCAGCTTCGCGGGAGGCTGGGGGGCTGGAAACATTCAGTACTTC.

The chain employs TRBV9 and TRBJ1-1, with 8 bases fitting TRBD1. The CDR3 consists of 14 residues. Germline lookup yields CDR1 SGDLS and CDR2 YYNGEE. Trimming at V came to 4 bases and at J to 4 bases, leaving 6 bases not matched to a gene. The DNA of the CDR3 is TGTGCCAGCAGCCCAGGGGGCATCGGCACTGAAGCTTTCTTT. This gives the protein CASSPGGIGTEAFF.

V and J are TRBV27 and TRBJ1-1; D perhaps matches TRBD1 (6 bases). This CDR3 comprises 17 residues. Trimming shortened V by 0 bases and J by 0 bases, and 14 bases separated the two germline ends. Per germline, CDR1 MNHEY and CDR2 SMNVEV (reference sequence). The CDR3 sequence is CASSLSTQGLLNTEAFF. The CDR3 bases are TGTGCCAGCAGTTTATCTACCCAGGGGTTGCTGAACACTGAAGCTTTCTTT.

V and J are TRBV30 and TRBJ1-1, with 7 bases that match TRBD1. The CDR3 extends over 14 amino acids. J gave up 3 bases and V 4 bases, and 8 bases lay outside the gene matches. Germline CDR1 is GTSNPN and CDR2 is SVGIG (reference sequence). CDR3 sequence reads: CAWNPPGGYTEAFF. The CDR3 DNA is TGTGCCTGGAATCCGCCAGGGGGTTACACTGAAGCTTTCTTT.

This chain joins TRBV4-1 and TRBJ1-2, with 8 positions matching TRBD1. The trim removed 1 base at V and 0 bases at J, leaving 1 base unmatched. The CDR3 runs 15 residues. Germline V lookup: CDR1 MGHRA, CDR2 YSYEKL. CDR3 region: CASSQGTGTNYGYTF. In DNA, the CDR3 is TGCGCCAGCAGCCAAGGGACAGGGACTAACTATGGCTACACCTTC.

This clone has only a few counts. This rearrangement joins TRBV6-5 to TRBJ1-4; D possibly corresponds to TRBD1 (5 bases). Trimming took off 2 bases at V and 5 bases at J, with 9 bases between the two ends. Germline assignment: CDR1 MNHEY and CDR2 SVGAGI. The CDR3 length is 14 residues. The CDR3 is CASSYDSGNEKLFF. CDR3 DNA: TGTGCCAGCAGTTACGACAGCGGGAATGAAAAACTGTTTTTT.

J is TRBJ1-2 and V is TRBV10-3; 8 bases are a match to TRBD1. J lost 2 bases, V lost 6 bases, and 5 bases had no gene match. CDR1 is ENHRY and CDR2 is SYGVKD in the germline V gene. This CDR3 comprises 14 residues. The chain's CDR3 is CAIRKTGVNYGYTF. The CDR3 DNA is TGTGCCATCAGGAAGACAGGGGTCAACTATGGCTACACCTTC.

The CDR3 nucleotides are TGTGCCAGCAGCCGAGACGGCGGGGTTACAACTTTGTACGAGCAGTACTTC. This gives the protein CASSRDGGVTTLYEQYF. The gene calls are TRBV7-8 and TRBJ2-7; tentative D call: TRBD2 (6 bases). The CDR3 has 17 amino acids. Germline CDR1 SGHVS, CDR2 FQNEAQ. Between the trimmed V and J ends, which lost 5 bases and 4 bases, there was a span of 24 bases. The full variable domain, in which reference TRBV7-8 and TRBJ2-7 provide the parts outside the CDR3, is GAGVSQSPRYKVAKRGQDVALRCDPISGHVSLFWYQQALGQGPEFLTYFQNEAQLDKSGLPSDRFFAERPEGSVSTLKIQRTQQEDSAVYLCASSRDGGVTTLYEQYFGPGTRLTVT.

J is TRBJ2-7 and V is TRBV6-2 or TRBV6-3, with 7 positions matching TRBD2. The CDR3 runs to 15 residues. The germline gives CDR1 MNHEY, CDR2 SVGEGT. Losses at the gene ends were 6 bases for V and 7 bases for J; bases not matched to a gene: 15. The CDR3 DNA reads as TGTGCCAGCAGCTCTGCTAGCGGCGTTCCTGGTGAGCAGTACTTC. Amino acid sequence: CASSSASGVPGEQYF.

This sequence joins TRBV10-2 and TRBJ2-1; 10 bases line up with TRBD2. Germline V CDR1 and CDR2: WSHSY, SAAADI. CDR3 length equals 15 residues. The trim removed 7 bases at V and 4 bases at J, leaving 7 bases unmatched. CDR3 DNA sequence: TGCGCCAGCATCCAGACTAGCGGGTCATACAATGAGCAGTTCTTC. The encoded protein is CASIQTSGSYNEQFF.

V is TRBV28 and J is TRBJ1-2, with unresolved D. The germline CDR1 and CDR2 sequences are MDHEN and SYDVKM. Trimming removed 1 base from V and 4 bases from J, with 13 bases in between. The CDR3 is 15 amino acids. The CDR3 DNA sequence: TGTGCCAGCAGTTTATCGGCAGGTCTAGCCTATGGCTACACCTTC. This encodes CASSLSAGLAYGYTF.

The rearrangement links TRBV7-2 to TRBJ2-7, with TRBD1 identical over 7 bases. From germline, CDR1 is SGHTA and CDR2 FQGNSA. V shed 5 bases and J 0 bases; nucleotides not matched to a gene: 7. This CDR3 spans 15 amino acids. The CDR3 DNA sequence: TGTGCCAGCAGCATCGGACAGGTTAGCTCCTACGAGCAGTACTTC. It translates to CASSIGQVSSYEQYF.

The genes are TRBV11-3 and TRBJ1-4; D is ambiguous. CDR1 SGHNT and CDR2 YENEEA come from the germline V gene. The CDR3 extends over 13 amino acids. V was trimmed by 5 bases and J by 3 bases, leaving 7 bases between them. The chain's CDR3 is CASSRSANEKLFF. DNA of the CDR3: TGTGCCAGCAGCCGTAGCGCTAATGAAAAACTGTTTTTT.

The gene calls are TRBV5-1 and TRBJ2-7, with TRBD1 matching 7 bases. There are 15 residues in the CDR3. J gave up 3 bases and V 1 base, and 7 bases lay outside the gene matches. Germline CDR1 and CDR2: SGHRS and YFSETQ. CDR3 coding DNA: TGCGCCAGCAGCTTGTCCGGGACAGTTTTCTACGAGCAGTACTTC. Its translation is CASSLSGTVFYEQYF.

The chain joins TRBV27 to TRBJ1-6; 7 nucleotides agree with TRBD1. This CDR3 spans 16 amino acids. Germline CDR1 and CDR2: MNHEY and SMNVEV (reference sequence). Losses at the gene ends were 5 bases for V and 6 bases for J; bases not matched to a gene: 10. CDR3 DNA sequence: TGTGCCAGCAGTCCTAGACAGGGCACTCTTAATTCACCCCTCCACTTT. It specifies CASSPRQGTLNSPLHF.